The entry below gives a single T cell receptor beta chain sequence along with its context. What it binds is not known. Time point noted: persistent/refractory GD, antithyroid drugs over 5 years with positive TRAb. The TCR library was made from RNA that had been extracted from PBMCs in TRIzol. Patients with Graves' disease were diagnosed by American Thyroid Association guidelines. Relying on iRepertoire HTBI primers and Arm-PCR of CDR3 regions, the team built TCR beta libraries. TCRdb independently ran MiXCR on the multiplex PCR reads; one entry per CDR3 protein. The sample includes about 400,000 distinct CDR3 sequences, roughly 20% of them seen just once. The data stem from a study of regulatory T cells in long-lasting Graves disease. Regarding the study as a whole: The number of shared public clonotypes was higher in persistent patients (approximately 3,000) than new patients (about 910). A limited number of samples was an acknowledged limitation.

The CDR3 extends over 14 amino acids. Germline-derived CDR1 and CDR2 are LGHNA and YSLEER. V shed 4 bases and J shed 7 bases, with 16 bases lying between them. The sample in question was peripheral blood mononuclear cells (PBMCs), obtained when the disease was refractory, from a patient treated with antithyroid drugs. This TCR was recovered from a female donor with Graves disease. This rearrangement joins TRBV4-3 to TRBJ1-1; D not certain. CDR3 bases: TGCGCCAGCAGCCTCACCGGTGTCACCGTTGAAGCTTTCTTT. The encoded protein is CASSLTGVTVEAFF.